Each of the 10 T cell receptor beta chains below was sequenced from the same sample in a study of tumor-infiltrating lymphocytes in primary liver carcinoma (dated by TCRdb to 2016 to 2017). Sequencing relied on an Illumina HiSeq 2500. TCRbeta-specific cDNA was reverse-transcribed from approximately 460 ng total RNA using a constant-region primer and ProtoScript II reverse transcriptase. Three nested multiplex PCR rounds, following a slightly modified ARM-PCR procedure, were used to build the TCRbeta libraries. The first two PCR rounds used multiplex TRBV1-TRBV30 forward primers with a Cbeta reverse primer, each for around 10 cycles. TCRdb passed the public sequencing reads through fastp at Q25 and MiXCR, retaining productive beta sequences. Entries are consolidated by CDR3 protein sequence, retaining the most common genes and DNA. In all, the sample holds approximately 40,000 distinct CDR3 sequences, and about three quarters of those were seen once. The top ten constitute under 20% of the sample.

Without any cell sorting, total RNA and DNA were co-extracted from about 21-30 mg of bulk tissue using the AllPrep DNA/RNA mini kit. Sequencing was carried out using liver tumor tissue from sampling region 2. The intended sense of this specimen's cell subset or site label: tumor region T2, inferior pole. These receptor sequences come from a man aged 35 to 55 with primary liver carcinoma and hepatitis B virus infection.

V is TRBV14 and J is TRBJ2-1, with TRBD2 as a possible D gene (5 bases). Germline V gene lookup returns CDR1 SGHDN and CDR2 FVKESK. This CDR3 region has 15 residues. The V end was cut by 5 bases, the J end by 15 bases, with 26 bases between. DNA of the CDR3: TGTGCCAGCAGCGCGGTAGGAGGAAGCTACAATGGGCTGTTCTTC. Translated: CASSAVGGSYNGLFF.

This clonotype was picked up many times. The rearrangement links TRBV5-1 to TRBJ2-3; 8 positions match TRBD2. J was trimmed by 3 bases and V by 0 bases; bases with no gene match: 6. The CDR3 covers 16 residues. The germline gives CDR1 SGHRS, CDR2 YFSETQ. DNA of the CDR3: TGCGCCAGCAGCTTGGACGGGAGGGCCGGAACAGATACGCAGTATTTT. Translating it yields CASSLDGRAGTDTQYF.

Judged by abundance, this clonotype is medium-sized. This chain links TRBV6-5 with TRBJ2-7; 9 nucleotides align to TRBD2. CDR1 is MNHEY, CDR2 SVGAGI, per germline. The trim removed 11 bases at V and 2 bases at J, leaving 16 bases unmatched. This CDR3 spans 16 amino acids. CDR3 nucleotide sequence: TGTGCCTGCAAGGGGGGTGCTAGCGGGGATACCTACGAGCAGTACTTC. This encodes CACKGGASGDTYEQYF.

The V call is TRBV19, the J call TRBJ2-7; D is unclear. This CDR3 region has 13 residues. Deletions cut 6 bases from V and 3 bases from J, with 12 bases between. CDR1 is LNHDA, CDR2 SQIVND, per germline (reference sequence). This CDR3 reads CASSPGSIYEQYF. The CDR3 DNA is TGTGCCAGTAGCCCCGGGTCCATCTACGAGCAGTACTTC.

This rearrangement joins TRBV28 to TRBJ1-5; TRBD1 is a possible D gene (6 bases). The CDR3 sequence is 15 residues long. Trimming left V 6 bases short and J 2 bases short, with 14 bases between. Germline CDR1 reads MDHEN; CDR2 reads SYDVKM. CDR3 sequence (DNA): TGTGCCAGCAGCCTCCGGGGGGCCGGCAATCAGCCCCAGCATTTT. It codes for CASSLRGAGNQPQHF.

Only one count was recorded for this clonotype. This chain links TRBV12-3 or TRBV12-4 with TRBJ2-1, with D possibly TRBD2 on 6 matching bases. Trimming removed 10 bases from V and 9 bases from J, with 19 bases in between. There are 13 residues in the CDR3. In DNA form, the CDR3 reads TGTGCCAATAGTCCCAGAGGGCGGGGTGAGCAGTTCTTC. Translated: CANSPRGRGEQFF.

Points on this clonotype: The junction does not match germline at one end; this may be a read error. The genes are TRBV4-2 and TRBJ2-2; 9 bases agree with TRBD2. CDR1 is LGHNA and CDR2 is YNFKEQ in the germline V gene. The CDR3 runs 16 residues. For the CDR3, the DNA is TGTGCCAGCAACCAGGACCCAGCGGGGGGCAAGGGGGAGCAGTTTTTT. Protein sequence: CASNQDPAGGKGEQFF.

Note on this clonotype: One base away lies a much larger clone, so this may be a sequencing read error. The rearrangement links TRBV2 to TRBJ2-2, with D possibly matching TRBD2 (5 bases). CDR3 length: 15 amino acids. The V gene's germline CDR1 is SNHLY and CDR2 FYNNEI. Written as DNA, the CDR3 is TGTGTCAGCAGCCCAGCGGTGGCGGGCACCGGGGAGCTGTTTTTT. Protein: CVSSPAVAGTGELFF.

The chain carries TRBV7-8 and TRBJ2-7; 7 positions match TRBD2. The J segment lost 6 bases and the V segment lost 1 base, leaving 12 bases of the junction unmatched. The CDR3 loop spans 16 amino acids. Germline CDR1 and CDR2: SGHVS and FQNEAQ. CDR3 amino acids: CASSLVSLQGEGEQYF. In DNA, the CDR3 is TGTGCCAGCAGCTTAGTGTCCCTCCAAGGGGAGGGCGAGCAGTACTTC.

Comments on this clonotype: The CDR3 does not end in the conserved phenylalanine or tryptophan, so this is likely a read error. The rearrangement joins TRBV6-1 to TRBJ1-5; TRBD1 aligns across 10 bases. V shed 6 bases and J 4 bases; nucleotides not matched to a gene: 6. CDR3 size: 15 residues. Germline V gene data show CDR1 as MNHNS and CDR2 as SASEGT. Written as DNA, the CDR3 is TGTGCCAGCAGAGATCTGGGACAGGGGAATCAGCCCCAGCATTAT. Translating it yields CASRDLGQGNQPQHY.